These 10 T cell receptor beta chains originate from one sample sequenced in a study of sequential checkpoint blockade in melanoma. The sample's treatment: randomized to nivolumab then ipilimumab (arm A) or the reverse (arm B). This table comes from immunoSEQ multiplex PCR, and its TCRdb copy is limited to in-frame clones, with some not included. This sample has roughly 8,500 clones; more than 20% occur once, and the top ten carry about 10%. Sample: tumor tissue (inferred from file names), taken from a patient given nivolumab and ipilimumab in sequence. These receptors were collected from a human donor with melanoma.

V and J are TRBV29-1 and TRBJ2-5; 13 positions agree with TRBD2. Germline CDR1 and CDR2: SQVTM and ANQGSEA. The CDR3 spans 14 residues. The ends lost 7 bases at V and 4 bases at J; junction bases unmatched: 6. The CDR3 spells CSATGLAGSETQYF. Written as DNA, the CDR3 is TGCAGCGCCACGGGACTAGCGGGGTCAGAGACCCAGTACTTC.

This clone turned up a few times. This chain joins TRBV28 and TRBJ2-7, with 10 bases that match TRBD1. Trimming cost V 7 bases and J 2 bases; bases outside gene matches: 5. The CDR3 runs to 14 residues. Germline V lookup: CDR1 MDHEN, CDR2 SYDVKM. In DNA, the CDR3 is TGTGCCAGCACCGCCGGGACAGGGGCCTACGAGCAGTACTTC. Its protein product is CASTAGTGAYEQYF.

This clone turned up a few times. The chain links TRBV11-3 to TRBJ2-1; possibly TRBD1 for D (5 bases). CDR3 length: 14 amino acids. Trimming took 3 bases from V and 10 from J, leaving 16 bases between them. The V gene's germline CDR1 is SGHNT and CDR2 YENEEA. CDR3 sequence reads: CASSLNMGRREQFF. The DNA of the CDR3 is TGTGCCAGCAGCTTGAACATGGGGCGGAGAGAGCAGTTCTTC.

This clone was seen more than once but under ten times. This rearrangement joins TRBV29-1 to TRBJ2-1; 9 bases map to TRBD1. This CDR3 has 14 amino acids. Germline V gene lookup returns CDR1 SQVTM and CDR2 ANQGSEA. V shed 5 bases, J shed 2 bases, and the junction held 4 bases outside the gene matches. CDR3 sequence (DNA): TGCAGCGTTATGACAGGGGGAGCCTACAATGAGCAGTTCTTC. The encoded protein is CSVMTGGAYNEQFF.

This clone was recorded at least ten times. The CDR3 loop reads CASSLSMAGSTDTQYF. In DNA, the CDR3 is TGTGCCAGCAGCTTATCTATGGCGGGGAGCACAGATACGCAGTATTTT. The V gene is TRBV11-3, the J gene TRBJ2-3; tentatively, D is TRBD2 (6 bases). Germline loops: CDR1 SGHNT, CDR2 YENEEA. Trimming left V 2 bases short and J 0 bases short, with 12 bases between. The CDR3 is 16 residues long.

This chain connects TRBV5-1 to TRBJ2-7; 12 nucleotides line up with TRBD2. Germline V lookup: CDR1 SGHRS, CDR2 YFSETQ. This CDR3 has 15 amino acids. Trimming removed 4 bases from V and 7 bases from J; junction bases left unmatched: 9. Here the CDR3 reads CASSTLAGGPGEQYF. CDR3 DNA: TGCGCCAGCAGCACCCTAGCGGGGGGGCCGGGAGAGCAGTACTTC.

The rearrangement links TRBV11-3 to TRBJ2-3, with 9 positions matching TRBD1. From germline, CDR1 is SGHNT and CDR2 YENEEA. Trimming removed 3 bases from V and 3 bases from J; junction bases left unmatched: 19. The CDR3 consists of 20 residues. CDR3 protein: CASSLRLSIQGARWTDTQYF. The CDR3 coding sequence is TGTGCCAGCAGCTTGCGACTCTCAATACAGGGGGCAAGGTGGACAGATACGCAGTATTTT. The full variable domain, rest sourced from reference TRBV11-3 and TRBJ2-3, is EAGVVQSPRYKIIEKKQPVAFWCNPISGHNTLYWYLQNLGQGPELLIRYENEEAVDDSQLPKDRFSAERLKGVDSTLKIQPAELGDSAVYLCASSLRLSIQGARWTDTQYFGPGTRLTVL.

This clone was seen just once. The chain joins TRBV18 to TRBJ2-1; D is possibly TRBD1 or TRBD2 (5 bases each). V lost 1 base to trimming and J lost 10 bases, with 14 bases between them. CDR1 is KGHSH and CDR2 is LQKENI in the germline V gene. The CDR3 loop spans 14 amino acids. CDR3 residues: CASSPRKGTGEQFF. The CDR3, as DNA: TGTGCCAGCTCACCACGAAAAGGGACGGGAGAGCAGTTCTTC.

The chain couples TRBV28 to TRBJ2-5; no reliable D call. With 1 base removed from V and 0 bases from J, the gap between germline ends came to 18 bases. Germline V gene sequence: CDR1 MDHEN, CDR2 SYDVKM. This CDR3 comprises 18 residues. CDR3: CASSLLAPADLYQETQYF. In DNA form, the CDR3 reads TGTGCCAGCAGTTTATTGGCACCGGCGGATCTGTACCAAGAGACCCAGTACTTC.

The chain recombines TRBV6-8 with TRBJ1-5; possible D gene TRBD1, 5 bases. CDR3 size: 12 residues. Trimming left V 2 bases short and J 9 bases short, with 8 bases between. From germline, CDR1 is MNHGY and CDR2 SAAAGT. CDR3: CASSYTQGPQHF. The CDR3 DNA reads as TGTGCCAGCAGTTACACCCAGGGGCCCCAGCATTTT.